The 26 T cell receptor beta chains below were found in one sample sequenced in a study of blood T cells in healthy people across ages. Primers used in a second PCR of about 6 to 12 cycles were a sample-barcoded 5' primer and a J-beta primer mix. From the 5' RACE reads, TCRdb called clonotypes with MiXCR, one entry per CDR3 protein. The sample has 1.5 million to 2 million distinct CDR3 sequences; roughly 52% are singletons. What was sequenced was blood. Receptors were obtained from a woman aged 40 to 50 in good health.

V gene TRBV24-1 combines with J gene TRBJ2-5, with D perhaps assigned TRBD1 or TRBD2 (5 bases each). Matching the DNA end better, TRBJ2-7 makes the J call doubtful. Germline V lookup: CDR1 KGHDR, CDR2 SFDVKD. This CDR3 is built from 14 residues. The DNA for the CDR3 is TGTGCCACCAGTGATGCTGGGACCATCTACGAGCAGTACTTC. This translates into CATSDAGTIYEQYF.

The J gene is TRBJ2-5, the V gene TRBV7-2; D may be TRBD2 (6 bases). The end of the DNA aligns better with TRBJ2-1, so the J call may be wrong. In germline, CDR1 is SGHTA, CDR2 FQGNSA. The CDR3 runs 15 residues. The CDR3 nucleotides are TGTGCCAGCAGCCCCGGGGACTGGGGAGGTACTGAGCAGTTCTTC. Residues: CASSPGDWGGTEQFF.

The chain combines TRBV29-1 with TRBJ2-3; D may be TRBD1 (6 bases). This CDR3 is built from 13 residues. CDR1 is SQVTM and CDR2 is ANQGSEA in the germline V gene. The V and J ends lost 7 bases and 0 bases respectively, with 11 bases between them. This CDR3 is CSGRGSSTDTQYF. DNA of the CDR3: TGCAGCGGAAGGGGGAGTAGCACAGATACGCAGTATTTT.

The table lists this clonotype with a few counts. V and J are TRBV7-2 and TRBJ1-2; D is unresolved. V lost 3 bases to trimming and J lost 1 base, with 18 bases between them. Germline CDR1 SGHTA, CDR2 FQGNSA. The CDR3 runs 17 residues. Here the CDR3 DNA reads TGTGCCAGCAGCTTTTTCCGGGCCCGGAGTCTTAACTATGGCTACACCTTC. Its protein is CASSFFRARSLNYGYTF.

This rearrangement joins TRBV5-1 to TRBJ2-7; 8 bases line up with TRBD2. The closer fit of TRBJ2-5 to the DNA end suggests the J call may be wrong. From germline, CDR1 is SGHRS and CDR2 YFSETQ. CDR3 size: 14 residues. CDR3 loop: CASSLVASGETQYF. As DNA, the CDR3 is TGCGCCAGCAGCTTGGTTGCTAGCGGGGAGACCCAGTACTTC.

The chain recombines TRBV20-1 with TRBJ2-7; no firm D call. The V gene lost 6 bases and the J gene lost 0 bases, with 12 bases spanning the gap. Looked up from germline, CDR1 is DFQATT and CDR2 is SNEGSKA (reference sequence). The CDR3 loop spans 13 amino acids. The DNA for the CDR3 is TGCAGTGCGTACGCCGCCCGCTCCTACGAGCAGTACTTC. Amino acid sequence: CSAYAARSYEQYF.

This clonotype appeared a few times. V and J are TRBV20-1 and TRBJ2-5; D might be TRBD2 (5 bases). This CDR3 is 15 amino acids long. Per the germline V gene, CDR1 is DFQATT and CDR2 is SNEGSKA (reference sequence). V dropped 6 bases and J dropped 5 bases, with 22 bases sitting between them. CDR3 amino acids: CSAKARGRGLETQYF. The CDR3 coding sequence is TGCAGTGCAAAAGCCCGAGGGCGAGGCCTGGAGACCCAGTACTTC.

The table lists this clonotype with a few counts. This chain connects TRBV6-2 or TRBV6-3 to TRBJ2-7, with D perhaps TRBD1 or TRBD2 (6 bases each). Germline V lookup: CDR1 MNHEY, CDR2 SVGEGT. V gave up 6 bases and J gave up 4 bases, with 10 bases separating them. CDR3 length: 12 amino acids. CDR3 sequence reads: CASSTGRYEQYF. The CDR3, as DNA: TGTGCCAGCAGCACAGGGAGGTACGAGCAGTACTTC.

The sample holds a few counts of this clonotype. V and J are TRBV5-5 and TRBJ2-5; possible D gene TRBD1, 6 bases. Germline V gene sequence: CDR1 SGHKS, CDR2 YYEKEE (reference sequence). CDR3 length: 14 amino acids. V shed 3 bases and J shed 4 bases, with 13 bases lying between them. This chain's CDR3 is CASSSTGQRETQYF. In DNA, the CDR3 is TGTGCCAGCAGCTCCACGGGACAACGAGAGACCCAGTACTTC.

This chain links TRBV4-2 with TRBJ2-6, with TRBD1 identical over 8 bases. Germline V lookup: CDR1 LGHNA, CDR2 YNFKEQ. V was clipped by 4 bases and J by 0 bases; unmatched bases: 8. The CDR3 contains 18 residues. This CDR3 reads CASSPIGTGVSGANVLTF. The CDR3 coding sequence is TGTGCCAGCAGCCCAATAGGGACAGGCGTCTCTGGGGCCAACGTCCTGACTTTC.

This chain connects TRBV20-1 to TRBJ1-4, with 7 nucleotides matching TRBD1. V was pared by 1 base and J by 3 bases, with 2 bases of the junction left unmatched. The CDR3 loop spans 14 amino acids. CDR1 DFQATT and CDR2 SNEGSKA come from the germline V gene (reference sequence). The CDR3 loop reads CSARVGQANEKLFF. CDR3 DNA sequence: TGCAGTGCTAGAGTCGGACAGGCTAATGAAAAACTGTTTTTT.

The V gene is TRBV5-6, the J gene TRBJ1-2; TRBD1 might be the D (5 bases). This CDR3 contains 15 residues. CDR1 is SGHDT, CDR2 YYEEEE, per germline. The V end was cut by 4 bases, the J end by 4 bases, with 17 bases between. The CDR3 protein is CASSVRQTGPYGYTF. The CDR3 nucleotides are TGTGCCAGCAGCGTCCGACAGACGGGGCCCTATGGCTACACCTTC.

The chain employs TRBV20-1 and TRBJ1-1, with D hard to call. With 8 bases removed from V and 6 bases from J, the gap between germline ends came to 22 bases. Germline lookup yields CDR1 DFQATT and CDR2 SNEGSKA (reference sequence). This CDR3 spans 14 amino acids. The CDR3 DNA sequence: TGCAGTCCCAACCTTCATGGGCCCGGCGCTGAAGCTTTCTTT. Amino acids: CSPNLHGPGAEAFF.

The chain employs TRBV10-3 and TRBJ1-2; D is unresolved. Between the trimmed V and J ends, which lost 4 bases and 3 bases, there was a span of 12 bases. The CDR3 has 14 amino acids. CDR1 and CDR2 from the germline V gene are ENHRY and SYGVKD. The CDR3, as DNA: TGTGCCATCAGTGGGAGGCAGGTCGACTATGGCTACACCTTC. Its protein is CAISGRQVDYGYTF.

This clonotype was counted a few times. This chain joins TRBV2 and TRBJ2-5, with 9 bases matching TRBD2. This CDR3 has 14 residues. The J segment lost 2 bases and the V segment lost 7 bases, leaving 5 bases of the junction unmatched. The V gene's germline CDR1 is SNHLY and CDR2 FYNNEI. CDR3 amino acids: CASTFTSGQETQYF. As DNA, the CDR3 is TGTGCCAGCACGTTCACTAGCGGGCAAGAGACCCAGTACTTC.

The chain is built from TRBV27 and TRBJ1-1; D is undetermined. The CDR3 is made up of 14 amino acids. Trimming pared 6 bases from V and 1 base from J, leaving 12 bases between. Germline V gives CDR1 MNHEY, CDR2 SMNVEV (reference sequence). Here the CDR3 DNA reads TGTGCCAGCAGCTCCATATTTTCGAACACTGAAGCTTTCTTT. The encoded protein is CASSSIFSNTEAFF.

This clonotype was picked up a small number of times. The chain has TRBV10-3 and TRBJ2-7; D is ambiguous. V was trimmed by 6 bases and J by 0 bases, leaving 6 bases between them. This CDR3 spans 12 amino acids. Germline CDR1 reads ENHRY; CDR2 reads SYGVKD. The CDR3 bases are TGTGCCATCAGGAGCGCCTCCTACGAGCAGTACTTC. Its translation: CAIRSASYEQYF.

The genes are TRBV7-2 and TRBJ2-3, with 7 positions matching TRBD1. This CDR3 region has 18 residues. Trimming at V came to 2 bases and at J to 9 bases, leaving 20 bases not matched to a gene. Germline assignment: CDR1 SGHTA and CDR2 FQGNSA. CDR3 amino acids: CASSLLFRQGDPGATQYF. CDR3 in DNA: TGTGCCAGCAGCTTACTGTTCCGACAGGGCGATCCAGGGGCCACGCAGTATTTT. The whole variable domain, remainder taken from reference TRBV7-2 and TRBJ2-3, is GAGVSQSPSNKVTEKGKDVELRCDPISGHTALYWYRQSLGQGLEFLIYFQGNSAPDKSGLPSDRFSAERTGGSVSTLTIQRTQQEDSAVYLCASSLLFRQGDPGATQYFGPGTRLTVL.

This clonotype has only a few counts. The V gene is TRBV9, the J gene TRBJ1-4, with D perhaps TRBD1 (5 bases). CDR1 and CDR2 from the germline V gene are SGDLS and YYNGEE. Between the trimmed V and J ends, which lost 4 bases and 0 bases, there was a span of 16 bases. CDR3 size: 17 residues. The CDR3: CASSPWDGVATNEKLFF. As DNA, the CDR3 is TGTGCCAGCAGCCCGTGGGACGGAGTTGCAACTAATGAAAAACTGTTTTTT.

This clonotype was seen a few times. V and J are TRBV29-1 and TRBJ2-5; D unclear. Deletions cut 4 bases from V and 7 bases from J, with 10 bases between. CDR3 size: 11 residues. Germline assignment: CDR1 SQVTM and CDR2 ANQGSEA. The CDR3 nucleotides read TGCAGCGTTGGCCCTCCTTGGACCCAGTACTTC. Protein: CSVGPPWTQYF. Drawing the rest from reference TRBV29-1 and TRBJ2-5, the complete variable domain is SAVISQKPSRDICQRGTSLTIQCQVDSQVTMMFWYRQQPGQSLTLIATANQGSEATYESGFVIDKFPISRPNLTFSTLTVSNMSPEDSSIYLCSVGPPWTQYFGPGTRLLVL.

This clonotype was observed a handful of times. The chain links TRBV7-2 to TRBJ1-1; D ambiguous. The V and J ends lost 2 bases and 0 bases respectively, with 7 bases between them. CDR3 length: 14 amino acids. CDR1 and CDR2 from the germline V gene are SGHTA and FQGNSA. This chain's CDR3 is CASSLYRLNTEAFF. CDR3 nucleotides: TGTGCCAGCAGCTTATACAGATTGAACACTGAAGCTTTCTTT.

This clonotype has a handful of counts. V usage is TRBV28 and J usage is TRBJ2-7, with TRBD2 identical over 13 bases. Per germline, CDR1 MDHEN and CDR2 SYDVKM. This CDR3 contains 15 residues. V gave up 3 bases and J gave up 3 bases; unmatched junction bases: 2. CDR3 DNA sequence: TGTGCCAGCAGTTTCAGGACTAGCGGGGGCTACGAGCAGTACTTC. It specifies CASSFRTSGGYEQYF.

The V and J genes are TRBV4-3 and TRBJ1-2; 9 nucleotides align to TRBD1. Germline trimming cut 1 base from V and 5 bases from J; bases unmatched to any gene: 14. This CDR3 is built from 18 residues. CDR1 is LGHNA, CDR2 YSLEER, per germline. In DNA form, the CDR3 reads TGCGCCAGCAGCCAAGGGGCCCTCCGGGACAGGGAAGAGTATGGCTACACCTTC. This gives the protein CASSQGALRDREEYGYTF.

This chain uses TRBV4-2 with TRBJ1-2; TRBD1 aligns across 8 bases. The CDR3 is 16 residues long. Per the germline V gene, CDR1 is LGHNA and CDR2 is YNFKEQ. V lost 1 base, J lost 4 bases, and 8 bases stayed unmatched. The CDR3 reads CASSQARGQGFYGYTF. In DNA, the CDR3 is TGTGCCAGCAGCCAAGCACGAGGACAGGGCTTCTATGGCTACACCTTC.

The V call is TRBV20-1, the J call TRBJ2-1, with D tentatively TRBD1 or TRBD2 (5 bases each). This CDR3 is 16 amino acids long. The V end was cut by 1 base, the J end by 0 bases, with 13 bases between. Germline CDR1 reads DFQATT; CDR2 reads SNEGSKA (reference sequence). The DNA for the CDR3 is TGCAGTGCTAGAGCCCCGGGACGTAGCTCCTACAATGAGCAGTTCTTC. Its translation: CSARAPGRSSYNEQFF.

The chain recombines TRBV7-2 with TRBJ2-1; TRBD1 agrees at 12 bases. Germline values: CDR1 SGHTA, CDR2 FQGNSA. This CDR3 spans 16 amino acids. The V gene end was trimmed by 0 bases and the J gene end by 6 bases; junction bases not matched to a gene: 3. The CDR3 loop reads CASSLAGTGGFNEQFF. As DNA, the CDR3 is TGTGCCAGCAGCTTAGCTGGGACAGGGGGCTTCAATGAGCAGTTCTTC.